This T cell receptor beta chain was captured in a study of control samples from healthy donors and cancer patients. Assay: immunoSEQ multiplex PCR; the TCRdb copy retains only in-frame clones and omits some. The table has 150,000 to 180,000 clones, over 85% seen once. Sequenced material: blood. The receptor was isolated from a man aged 35 to 55 in good health.

CDR3 loop: CACDQNGDSGANVLTF. CDR3 DNA sequence: TGTGCCTGCGACCAAAATGGCGACTCTGGGGCCAACGTCCTGACTTTC. The chain carries TRBV30 and TRBJ2-6; the D is unclear. The V gene lost 6 bases and the J gene lost 0 bases, with 15 bases spanning the gap. The CDR3 consists of 16 residues. Germline-derived CDR1 and CDR2 are GTSNPN and SVGIG (reference sequence).